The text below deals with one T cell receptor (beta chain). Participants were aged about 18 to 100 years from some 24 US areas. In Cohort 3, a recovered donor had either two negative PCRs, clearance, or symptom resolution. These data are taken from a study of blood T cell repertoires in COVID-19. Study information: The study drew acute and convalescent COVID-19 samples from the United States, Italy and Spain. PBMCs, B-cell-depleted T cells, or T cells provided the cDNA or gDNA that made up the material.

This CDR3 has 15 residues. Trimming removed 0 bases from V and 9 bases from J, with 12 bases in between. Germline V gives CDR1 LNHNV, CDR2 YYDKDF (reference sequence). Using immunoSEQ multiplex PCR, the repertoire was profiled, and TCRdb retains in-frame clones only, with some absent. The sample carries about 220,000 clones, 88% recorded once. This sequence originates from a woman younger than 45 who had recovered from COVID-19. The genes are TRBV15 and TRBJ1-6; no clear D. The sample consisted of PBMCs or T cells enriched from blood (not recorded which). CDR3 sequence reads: CATSRDRGVSSPLHF. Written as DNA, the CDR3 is TGTGCCACCAGCAGAGATCGGGGTGTGAGTTCACCCCTCCACTTT.